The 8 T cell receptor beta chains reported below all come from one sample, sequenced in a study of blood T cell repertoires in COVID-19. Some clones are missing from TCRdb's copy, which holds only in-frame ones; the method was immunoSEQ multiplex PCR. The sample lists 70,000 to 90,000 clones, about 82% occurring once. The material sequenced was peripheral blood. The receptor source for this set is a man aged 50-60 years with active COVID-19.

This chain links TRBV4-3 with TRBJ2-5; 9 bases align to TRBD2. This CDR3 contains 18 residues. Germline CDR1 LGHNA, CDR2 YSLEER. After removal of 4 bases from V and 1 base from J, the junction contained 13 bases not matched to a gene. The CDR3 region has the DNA TGCGCCAGCAGCCCAAGCTCGGTAGCGGGAGAGGGCCAAGAGACCCAGTACTTC. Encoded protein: CASSPSSVAGEGQETQYF.

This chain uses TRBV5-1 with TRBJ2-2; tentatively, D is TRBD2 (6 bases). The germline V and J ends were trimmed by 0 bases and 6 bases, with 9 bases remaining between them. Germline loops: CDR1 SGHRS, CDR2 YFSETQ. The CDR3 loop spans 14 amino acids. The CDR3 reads CASSLGGGSGELFF. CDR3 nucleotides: TGCGCCAGCAGCTTGGGAGGAGGGTCCGGGGAGCTGTTTTTT. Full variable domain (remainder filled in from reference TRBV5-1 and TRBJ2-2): KAGVTQTPRYLIKTRGQQVTLSCSPISGHRSVSWYQQTPGQGLQFLFEYFSETQRNKGNFPGRFSGRQFSNSRSEMNVSTLELGDSALYLCASSLGGGSGELFFGEGSRLTVL.

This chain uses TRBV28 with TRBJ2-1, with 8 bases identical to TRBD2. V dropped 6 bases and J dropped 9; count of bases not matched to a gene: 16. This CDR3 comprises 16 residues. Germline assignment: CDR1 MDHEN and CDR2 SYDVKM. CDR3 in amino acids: CASSLPLTAGVSEQFF. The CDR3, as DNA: TGTGCCAGCAGCCTACCTCTGACAGCGGGAGTTTCTGAGCAGTTCTTC.

CDR3 sequence: CASRKQGEETQYF. DNA of the CDR3: TGTGCCAGCAGAAAACAGGGGGAAGAGACCCAGTACTTC. The chain recombines TRBV27 with TRBJ2-5, with 8 bases matching TRBD1. The J segment lost 3 bases and the V segment lost 6 bases, leaving 3 bases of the junction unmatched. The germline V gene has CDR1 MNHEY and CDR2 SMNVEV (reference sequence). The CDR3 is made up of 13 amino acids.

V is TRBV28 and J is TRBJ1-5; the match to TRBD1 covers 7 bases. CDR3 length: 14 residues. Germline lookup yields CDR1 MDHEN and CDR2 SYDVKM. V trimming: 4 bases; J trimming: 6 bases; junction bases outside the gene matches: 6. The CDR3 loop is CASSSKTGSQPQHF. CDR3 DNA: TGTGCCAGCAGTTCAAAGACAGGGTCTCAGCCCCAGCATTTT.

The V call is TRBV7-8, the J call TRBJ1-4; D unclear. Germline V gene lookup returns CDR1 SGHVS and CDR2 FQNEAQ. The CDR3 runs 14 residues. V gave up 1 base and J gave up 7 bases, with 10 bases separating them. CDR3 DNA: TGTGCCAGCAGCTTAGGAACAGCAAGTGAAAAACTGTTTTTT. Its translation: CASSLGTASEKLFF.

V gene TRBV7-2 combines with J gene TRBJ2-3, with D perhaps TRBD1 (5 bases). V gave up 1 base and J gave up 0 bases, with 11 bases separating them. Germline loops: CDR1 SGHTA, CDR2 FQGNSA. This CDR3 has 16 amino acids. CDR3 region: CASSLVDTSSTDTQYF. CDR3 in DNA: TGTGCCAGCAGCTTAGTGGACACTTCTAGCACAGATACGCAGTATTTT.

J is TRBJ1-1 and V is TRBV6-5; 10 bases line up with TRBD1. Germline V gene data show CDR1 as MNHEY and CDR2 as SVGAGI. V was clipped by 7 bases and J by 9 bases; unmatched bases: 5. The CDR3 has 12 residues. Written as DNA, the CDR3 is TGTGCCAGCAAGTGGGACAGGGGTCAAGCTTTCTTT. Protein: CASKWDRGQAFF.